Each of the 2 T cell receptor beta chains below was sequenced from the same sample in a study of blood T cell repertoires in COVID-19. TCRdb keeps only in-frame clones here, not all; method: immunoSEQ multiplex PCR. The sample has a few hundred thousand clones, around 88% seen once. The source material was peripheral blood. All receptors derive from a woman in her forties or fifties with COVID-19, enrolled during active disease.

The rearrangement joins TRBV30 to TRBJ2-3; possibly TRBD2 for D (6 bases). Deletions cut 0 bases from V and 1 base from J, with 14 bases between. CDR1 is GTSNPN, CDR2 SVGIG, per germline (reference sequence). The CDR3 runs 16 residues. The CDR3 nucleotides read TGTGCCTGGAGTGTGGGGGGAATTGGGGGCACAGATACGCAGTATTTT. Translated, it gives CAWSVGGIGGTDTQYF.

The chain links TRBV5-4 to TRBJ2-2, with D perhaps matching TRBD2 (6 bases). Germline V gene sequence: CDR1 SGHNT, CDR2 YYREEE (reference sequence). V was clipped by 3 bases and J by 3 bases, with 18 bases between them. This CDR3 is 17 amino acids long. CDR3 nucleotides: TGTGCCAGCAGCTCCCGGGACCCTAAGCGGGACACCGGGGAGCTGTTTTTT. As protein: CASSSRDPKRDTGELFF.